This T cell receptor (beta chain) comes out of a study of shared clonotypes between healthy human individuals. CDR1 is LNHDA, CDR2 SQIVND, per germline (reference sequence). Losses at the gene ends were 8 bases for V and 2 bases for J; bases not matched to a gene: 2. The CDR3 is 13 amino acids. Several immunoSEQ plates held equal portions of the genomic DNA taken from each subset. The method was immunoSEQ multiplex PCR; TCRdb's version includes in-frame clones alone and lacks a portion of them. This table has over a million clones, about 84% appearing once. General study findings and limits: Clonotype sharing across donors was expected to vary with sequencing depth.

In regard to this clone: Its antigen is not known.

Adult donors, all healthy and HIV-negative, had no recent acute infections or vaccinations. Subsets obtained from CD4+ cells comprised CD45RA+ naive and CD45RA-negative memory cells. The sequenced material came from memory CD4+ T cells from PBMCs. The subset here: CD45RA-negative fraction. The receptor was derived from a man between 18 and 29 years old in good health. Some clones in this sample may be carry-over from other donors' samples. The chain combines TRBV19 with TRBJ2-3; 9 bases line up with TRBD2. The DNA of the CDR3 is TGTGCCAGTGGCGGGAGGGTCACAGATACGCAGTATTTT. Encoded protein: CASGGRVTDTQYF.